This record covers a single T cell receptor beta chain. Its antigen is not identified. This record belongs to a study of T-cell memory formation after mild COVID-19. General observations from the study: From day 15 to 85, contracting clones were balanced between CD4 and CD8, whereas later expanders leaned toward CD4+.

From the 5' RACE reads, TCRdb called clonotypes with MiXCR, one entry per CDR3 protein. The table includes around 300,000 distinct CDR3 sequences, 8% to 10% detected once. Trimming shortened V by 1 base and J by 0 bases, and 11 bases separated the two germline ends. The germline CDR1 and CDR2 sequences are DFQATT and SNEGSKA (reference sequence). The CDR3 is 15 amino acids. The chain couples TRBV20-1 to TRBJ2-3, with D unresolved. This TCR was recovered from a man younger than 35 who had mild COVID-19 (a few samples of this study predate the infection). Cell type and time point are not known. The sequencing sample was made of PBMCs or a T cell subset sorted from them (not recorded which). CDR3 sequence (DNA): TGCAGTGCTAGAGGAGGCCTCACTAGCACAGATACGCAGTATTTT. Protein: CSARGGLTSTDTQYF.